The table lists the clone carrying this TCR beta chain with many counts. Its antigen is unidentified. The record originates from a study of CD8 T cells in ankylosing spondylitis. Findings of the study overall: What seemed typical of ankylosing spondylitis blood was a TCR beta motif built from several highly homologous variants.

One entry per CDR3 protein results from TCRdb running MiXCR on the 5' RACE reads. The sample yields hundreds of thousands of distinct CDR3 sequences, about 9.1% seen once. Germline V gives CDR1 SGHRS, CDR2 YFSETQ. The V and J ends lost 5 bases and 2 bases respectively, with 23 bases between them. The CDR3 is made up of 17 amino acids. The V and J genes are TRBV5-1 and TRBJ2-7; D possibly matches TRBD1 or TRBD2 (5 bases each). The receptor was isolated from a male donor with ankylosing spondylitis or in good health (not recorded which). Sequencing was carried out using blood, either unsorted or a sorted T cell fraction (not recorded which). CDR3: CASRDLGTFFVTYEQYF. CDR3 coding DNA: TGCGCCAGCAGAGACCTCGGGACCTTTTTTGTCACCTACGAGCAGTACTTC.